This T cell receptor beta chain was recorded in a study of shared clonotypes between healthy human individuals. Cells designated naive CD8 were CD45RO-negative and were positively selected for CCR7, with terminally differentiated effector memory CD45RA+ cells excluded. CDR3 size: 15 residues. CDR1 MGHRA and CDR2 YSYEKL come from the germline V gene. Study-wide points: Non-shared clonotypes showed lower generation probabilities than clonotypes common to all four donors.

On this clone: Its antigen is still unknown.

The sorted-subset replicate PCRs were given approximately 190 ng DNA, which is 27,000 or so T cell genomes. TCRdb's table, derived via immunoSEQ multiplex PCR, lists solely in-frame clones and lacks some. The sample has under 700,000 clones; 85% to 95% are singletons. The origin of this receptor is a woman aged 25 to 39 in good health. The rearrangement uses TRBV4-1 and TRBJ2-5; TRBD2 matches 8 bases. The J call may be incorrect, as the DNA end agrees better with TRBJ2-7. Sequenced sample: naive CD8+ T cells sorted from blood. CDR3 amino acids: CASSQTAGGRYEQYF. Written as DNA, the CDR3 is TGCGCCAGCAGCCAAACGGCGGGAGGACGGTACGAGCAGTACTTC.